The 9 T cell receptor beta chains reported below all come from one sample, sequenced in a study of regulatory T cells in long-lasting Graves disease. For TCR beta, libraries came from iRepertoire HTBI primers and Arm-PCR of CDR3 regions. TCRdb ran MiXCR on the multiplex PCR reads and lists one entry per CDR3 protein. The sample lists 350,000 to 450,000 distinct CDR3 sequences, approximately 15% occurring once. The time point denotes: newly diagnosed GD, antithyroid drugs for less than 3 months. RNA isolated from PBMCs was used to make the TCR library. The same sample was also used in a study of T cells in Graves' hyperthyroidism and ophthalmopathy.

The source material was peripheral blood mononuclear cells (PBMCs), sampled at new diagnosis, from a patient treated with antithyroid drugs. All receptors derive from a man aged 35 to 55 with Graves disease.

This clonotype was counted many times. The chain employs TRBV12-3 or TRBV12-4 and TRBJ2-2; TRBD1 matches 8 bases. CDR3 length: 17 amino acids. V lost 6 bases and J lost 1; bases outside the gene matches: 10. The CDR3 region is CASSRGPGTGNTGELFF. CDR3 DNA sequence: TGTGCCAGCAGCCGGGGGCCCGGGACAGGGAACACCGGGGAGCTGTTTTTT.

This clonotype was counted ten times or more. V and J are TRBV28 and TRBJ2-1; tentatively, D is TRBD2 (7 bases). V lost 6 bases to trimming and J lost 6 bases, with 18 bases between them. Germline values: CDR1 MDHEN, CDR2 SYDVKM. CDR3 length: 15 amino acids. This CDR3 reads CASRNFGGAFNEQFF. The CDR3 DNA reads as TGTGCCAGCAGAAATTTTGGGGGGGCTTTCAATGAGCAGTTCTTC.

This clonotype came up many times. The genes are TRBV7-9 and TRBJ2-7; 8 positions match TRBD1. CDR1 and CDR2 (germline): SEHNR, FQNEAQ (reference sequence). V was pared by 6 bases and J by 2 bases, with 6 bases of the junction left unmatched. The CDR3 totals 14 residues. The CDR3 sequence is CASRRGRGPYEQYF. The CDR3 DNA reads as TGTGCCAGCAGGCGGGGCAGGGGGCCCTACGAGCAGTACTTC.

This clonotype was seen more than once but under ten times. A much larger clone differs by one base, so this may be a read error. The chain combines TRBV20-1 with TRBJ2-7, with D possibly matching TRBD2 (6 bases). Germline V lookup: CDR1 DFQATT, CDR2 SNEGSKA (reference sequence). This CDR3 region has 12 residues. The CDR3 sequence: CSARRLDYGQYF. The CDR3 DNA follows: TGCAGTGCTAGACGACTAGACTACGGGCAGTACTTC.

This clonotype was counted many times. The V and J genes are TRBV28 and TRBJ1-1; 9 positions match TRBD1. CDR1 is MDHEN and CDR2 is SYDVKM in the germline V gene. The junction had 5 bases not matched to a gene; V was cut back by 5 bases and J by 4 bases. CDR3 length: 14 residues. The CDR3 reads CASSPGQGATEAFF. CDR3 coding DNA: TGTGCCAGCAGTCCGGGACAGGGTGCCACTGAAGCTTTCTTT.

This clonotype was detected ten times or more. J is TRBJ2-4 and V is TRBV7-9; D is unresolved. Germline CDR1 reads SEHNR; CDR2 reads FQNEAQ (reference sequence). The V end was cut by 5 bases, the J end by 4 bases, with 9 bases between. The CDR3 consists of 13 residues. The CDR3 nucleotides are TGTGCCAGCAGCCCCCCCCCGAAAAACATTCAGTACTTC. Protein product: CASSPPPKNIQYF.

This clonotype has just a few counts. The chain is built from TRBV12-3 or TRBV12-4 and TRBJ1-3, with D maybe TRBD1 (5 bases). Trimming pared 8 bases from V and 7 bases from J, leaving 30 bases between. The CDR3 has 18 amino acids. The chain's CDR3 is CASLIRGGGPLVGNTIYF. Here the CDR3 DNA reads TGTGCCAGCCTTATACGTGGGGGGGGACCCCTCGTCGGTAACACCATATATTTT.

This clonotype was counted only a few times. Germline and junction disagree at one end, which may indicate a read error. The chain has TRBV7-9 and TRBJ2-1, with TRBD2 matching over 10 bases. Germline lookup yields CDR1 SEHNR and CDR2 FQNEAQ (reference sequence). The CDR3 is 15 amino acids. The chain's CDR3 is CACSLQAGGPHEQFF. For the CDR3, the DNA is TGTGCCTGCAGCTTACAAGCGGGGGGGCCGCATGAGCAGTTCTTC.

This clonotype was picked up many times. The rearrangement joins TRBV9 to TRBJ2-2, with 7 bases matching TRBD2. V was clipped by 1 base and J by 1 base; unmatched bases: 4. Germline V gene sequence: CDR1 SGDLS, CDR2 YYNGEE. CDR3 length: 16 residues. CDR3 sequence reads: CASSVNSGKNTGELFF. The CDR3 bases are TGTGCCAGCAGCGTAAACAGCGGGAAGAACACCGGGGAGCTGTTTTTT.